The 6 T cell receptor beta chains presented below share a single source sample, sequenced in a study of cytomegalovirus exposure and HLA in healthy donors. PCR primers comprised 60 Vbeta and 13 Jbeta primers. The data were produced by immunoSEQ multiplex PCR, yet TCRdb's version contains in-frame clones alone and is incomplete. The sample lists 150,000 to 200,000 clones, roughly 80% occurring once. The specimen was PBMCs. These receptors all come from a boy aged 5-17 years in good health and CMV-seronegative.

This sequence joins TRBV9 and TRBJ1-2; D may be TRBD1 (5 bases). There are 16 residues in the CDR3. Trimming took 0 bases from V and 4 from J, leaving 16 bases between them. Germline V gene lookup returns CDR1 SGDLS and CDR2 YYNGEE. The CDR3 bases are TGTGCCAGCAGCGTAGTAGCGGGACCGGAGATCTATGGCTACACCTTC. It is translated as CASSVVAGPEIYGYTF.

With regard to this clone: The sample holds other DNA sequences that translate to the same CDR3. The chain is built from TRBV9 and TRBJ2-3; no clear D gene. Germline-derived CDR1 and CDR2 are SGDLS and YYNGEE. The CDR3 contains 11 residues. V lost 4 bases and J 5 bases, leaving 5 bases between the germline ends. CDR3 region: CASSPGDTQYF. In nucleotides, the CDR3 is TGTGCCAGCAGCCCGGGAGATACGCAGTATTTT.

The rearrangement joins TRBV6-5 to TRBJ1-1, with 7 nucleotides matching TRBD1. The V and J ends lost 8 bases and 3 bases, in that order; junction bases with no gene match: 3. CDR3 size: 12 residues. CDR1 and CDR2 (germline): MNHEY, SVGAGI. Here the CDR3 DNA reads TGTGCCAGCTTCAGGGGGGACACTGAAGCTTTCTTT. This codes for CASFRGDTEAFF.

As DNA, the CDR3 is TGTGCCAGCAGTTTAAGACGGAGGGGCGAGCAGTACTTC. Its translation: CASSLRRRGEQYF. The V gene is TRBV28, the J gene TRBJ2-7; possible D gene TRBD2, 6 bases. The CDR3 contains 13 residues. The V and J ends lost 2 bases and 6 bases respectively, with 11 bases between them. The V gene's germline CDR1 is MDHEN and CDR2 SYDVKM.

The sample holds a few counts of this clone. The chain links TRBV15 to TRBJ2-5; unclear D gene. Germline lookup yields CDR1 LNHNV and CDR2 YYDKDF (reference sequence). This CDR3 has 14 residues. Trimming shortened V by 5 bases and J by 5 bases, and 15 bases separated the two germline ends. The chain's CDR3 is CATSSGSGRETQYF. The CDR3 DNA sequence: TGTGCCACCAGCTCCGGGTCTGGAAGGGAGACCCAGTACTTC. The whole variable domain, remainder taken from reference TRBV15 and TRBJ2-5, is DAMVIQNPRYQVTQFGKPVTLSCSQTLNHNVMYWYQQKSSQAPKLLFHYYDKDFNNEADTPDNFQSRRPNTSFCFLDIRSPGLGDTAMYLCATSSGSGRETQYFGPGTRLLVL.

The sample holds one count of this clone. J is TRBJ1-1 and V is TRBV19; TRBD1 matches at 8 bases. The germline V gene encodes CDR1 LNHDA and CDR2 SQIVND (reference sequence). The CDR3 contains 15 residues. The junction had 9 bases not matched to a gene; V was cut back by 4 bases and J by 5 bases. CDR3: CASSRVTGVWTEAFF. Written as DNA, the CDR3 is TGTGCCAGTAGTAGAGTGACAGGGGTTTGGACTGAAGCTTTCTTT.